The present T cell receptor (beta chain) was sequenced within a study of cytomegalovirus exposure and HLA in healthy donors. Of note for this clone: Its specificity is not known.

Study-level points and caveats: Later analysis identified 15,000 to 20,000 TCR beta sequences associated with HLA alleles, using a false discovery rate threshold of 0.05. Cytomegalovirus association was listed for approximately 160 TCR beta chains. It is likely that the observed cluster of highly shared sequence variants was a sequencing artifact.

Deletions cut 0 bases from V and 10 bases from J, with 12 bases between. Germline lookup yields CDR1 SQVTM and CDR2 ANQGSEA. The CDR3 is 12 residues long. PCR primers comprised 60 Vbeta and 13 Jbeta primers. Produced via immunoSEQ multiplex PCR; TCRdb's table is partial and in-frame only. The sample has some 190,000 clones; around 83% are singletons. This clonotype originated in a woman between 40 and 50 years old in good health and CMV-seronegative. Specimen: PBMCs. The V call is TRBV29-1, the J call TRBJ1-2; D unresolved. CDR3 amino acids: CSVEDDGQDYTF. The CDR3, as DNA: TGCAGCGTTGAAGATGATGGCCAGGACTACACCTTC.